The 2 T cell receptor beta chains listed next were all sequenced from one sample in a study of cytomegalovirus exposure and HLA in healthy donors. The PCR contained 60 Vbeta and 13 Jbeta primers. Sequencing was performed with immunoSEQ multiplex PCR; in TCRdb, only in-frame clones are kept and a portion is missing. Among some 96,000 clones listed, 64% were seen once. The sequenced sample was PBMCs. The receptors derive from a man between 60 and 70 years old in good health and CMV-seronegative.

The chain recombines TRBV19 with TRBJ2-2, with 8 bases lining up with TRBD1. V was clipped by 5 bases and J by 7 bases; unmatched bases: 6. CDR3 length: 14 amino acids. Germline V gives CDR1 LNHDA, CDR2 SQIVND (reference sequence). The CDR3 nucleotides read TGTGCCAGTAGTTTGGACAGGGTAGGCGGGGAGCTGTTTTTT. Translating it yields CASSLDRVGGELFF.

V and J are TRBV19 and TRBJ1-6; 10 bases match TRBD1. The CDR3 covers 16 residues. The germline gives CDR1 LNHDA, CDR2 SQIVND (reference sequence). Unmatched junction bases numbered 5, after V lost 3 bases and J lost 6 bases. The CDR3 here is CASSIRQGAFNSPLHF. The CDR3 DNA reads TGTGCCAGTAGTATTCGACAGGGGGCGTTTAATTCACCCCTCCACTTT.